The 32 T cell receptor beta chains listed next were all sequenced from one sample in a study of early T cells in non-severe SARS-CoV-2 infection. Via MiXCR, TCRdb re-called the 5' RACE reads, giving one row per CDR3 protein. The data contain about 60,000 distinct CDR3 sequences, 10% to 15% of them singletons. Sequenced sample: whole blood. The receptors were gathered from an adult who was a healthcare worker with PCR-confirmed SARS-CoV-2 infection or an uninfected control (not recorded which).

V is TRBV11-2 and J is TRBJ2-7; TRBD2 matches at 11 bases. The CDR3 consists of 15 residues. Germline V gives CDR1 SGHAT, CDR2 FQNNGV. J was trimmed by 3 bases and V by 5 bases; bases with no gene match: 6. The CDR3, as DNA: TGTGCCAGCAGCCGCTACGGGACTAGCGGCTACGAGCAGTACTTC. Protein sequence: CASSRYGTSGYEQYF.

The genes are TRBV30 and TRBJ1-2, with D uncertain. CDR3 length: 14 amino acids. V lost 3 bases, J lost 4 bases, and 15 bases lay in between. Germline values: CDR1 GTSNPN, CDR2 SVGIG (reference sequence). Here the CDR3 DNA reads TGTGCCTGGAGCTCGTATGGGAATAGCTATGGCTACACCTTC. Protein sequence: CAWSSYGNSYGYTF.

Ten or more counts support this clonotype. Written as DNA, the CDR3 is TGTGCCAGCAGTGCGGGGGCGAACACCGGGGAGCTGTTTTTT. Protein sequence: CASSAGANTGELFF. V is TRBV2 and J is TRBJ2-2; D is perhaps TRBD2 (6 bases). Trimming pared 4 bases from V and 0 bases from J, leaving 6 bases between. CDR1 is SNHLY and CDR2 is FYNNEI in the germline V gene. The CDR3 runs to 14 residues.

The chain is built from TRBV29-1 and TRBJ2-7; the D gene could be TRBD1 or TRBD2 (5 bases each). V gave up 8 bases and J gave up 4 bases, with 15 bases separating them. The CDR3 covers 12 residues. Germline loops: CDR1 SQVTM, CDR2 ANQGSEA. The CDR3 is CSSRDGPYEQYF. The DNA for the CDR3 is TGCAGCAGCCGGGACGGGCCTTACGAGCAGTACTTC.

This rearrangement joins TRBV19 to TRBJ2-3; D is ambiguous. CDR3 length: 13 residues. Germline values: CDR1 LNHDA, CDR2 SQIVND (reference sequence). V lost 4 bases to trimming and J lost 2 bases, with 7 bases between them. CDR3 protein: CASSNSLTDTQYF. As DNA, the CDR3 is TGTGCCAGTAGTAATAGCCTCACAGATACGCAGTATTTT.

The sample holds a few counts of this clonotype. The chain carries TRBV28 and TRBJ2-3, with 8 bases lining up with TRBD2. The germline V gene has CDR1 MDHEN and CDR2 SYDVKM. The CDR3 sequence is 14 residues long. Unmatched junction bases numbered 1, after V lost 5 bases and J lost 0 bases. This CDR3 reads CASSPSGSTDTQYF. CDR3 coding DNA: TGTGCCAGCAGTCCTAGCGGGAGCACAGATACGCAGTATTTT. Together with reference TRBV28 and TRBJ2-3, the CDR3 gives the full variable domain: DVKVTQSSRYLVKRTGEKVFLECVQDMDHENMFWYRQDPGLGLRLIYFSYDVKMKEKGDIPEGYSVSREKKERFSLILESASTNQTSMYLCASSPSGSTDTQYFGPGTRLTVL.

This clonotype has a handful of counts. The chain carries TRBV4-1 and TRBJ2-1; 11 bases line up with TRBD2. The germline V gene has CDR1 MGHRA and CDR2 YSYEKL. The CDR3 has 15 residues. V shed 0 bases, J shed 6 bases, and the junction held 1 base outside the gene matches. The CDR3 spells CASSQEGTSGNEQFF. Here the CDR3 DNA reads TGCGCCAGCAGCCAAGAGGGGACTAGCGGCAATGAGCAGTTCTTC.

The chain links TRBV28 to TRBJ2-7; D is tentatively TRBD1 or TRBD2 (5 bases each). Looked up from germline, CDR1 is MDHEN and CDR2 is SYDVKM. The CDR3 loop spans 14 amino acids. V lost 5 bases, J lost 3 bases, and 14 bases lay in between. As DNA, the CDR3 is TGTGCCAGCAGTACCGGGACGACGAACTACGAGCAGTACTTC. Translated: CASSTGTTNYEQYF.

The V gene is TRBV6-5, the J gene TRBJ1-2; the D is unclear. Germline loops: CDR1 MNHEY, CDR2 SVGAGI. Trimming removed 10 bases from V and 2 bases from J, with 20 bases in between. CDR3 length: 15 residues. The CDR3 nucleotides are TGTGCCACTTCACCCCGGAGCCTCATCAACTATGGCTACACCTTC. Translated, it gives CATSPRSLINYGYTF.

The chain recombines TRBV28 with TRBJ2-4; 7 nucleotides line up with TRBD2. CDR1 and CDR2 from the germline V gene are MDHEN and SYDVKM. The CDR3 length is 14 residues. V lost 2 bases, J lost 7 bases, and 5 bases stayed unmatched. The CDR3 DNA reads TGTGCCAGCAGTTTACGTGGGGGAGGGAACATTCAGTACTTC. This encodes CASSLRGGGNIQYF.

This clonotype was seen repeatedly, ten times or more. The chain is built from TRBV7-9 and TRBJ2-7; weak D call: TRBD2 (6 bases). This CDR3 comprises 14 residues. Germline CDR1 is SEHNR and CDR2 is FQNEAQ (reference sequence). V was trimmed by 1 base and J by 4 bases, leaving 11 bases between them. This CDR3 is CASSLGGTIYEQYF. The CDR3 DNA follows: TGTGCCAGCAGCTTAGGCGGGACGATATACGAGCAGTACTTC.

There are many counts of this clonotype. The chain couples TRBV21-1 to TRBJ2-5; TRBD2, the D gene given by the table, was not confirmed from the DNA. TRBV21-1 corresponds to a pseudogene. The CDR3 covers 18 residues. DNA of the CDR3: TGTGCCAGCAGCAAATGGAAAAGCGGGGGGACCTTAGGAGAGACCCAGTACTTC. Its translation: CASSKWKSGGTLGETQYF.

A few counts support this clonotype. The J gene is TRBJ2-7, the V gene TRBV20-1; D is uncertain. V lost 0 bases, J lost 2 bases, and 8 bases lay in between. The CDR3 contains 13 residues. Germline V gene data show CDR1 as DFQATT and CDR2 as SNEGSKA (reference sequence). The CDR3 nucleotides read TGCAGTGCTAGAGATCTACAAACCTACGAGCAGTACTTC. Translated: CSARDLQTYEQYF.

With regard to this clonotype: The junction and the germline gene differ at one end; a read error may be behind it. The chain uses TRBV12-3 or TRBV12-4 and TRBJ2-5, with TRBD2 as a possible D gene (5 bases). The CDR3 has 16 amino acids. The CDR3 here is CASSPGSISGWEIQYF. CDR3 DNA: TGTGCCAGCAGTCCCGGATCAATCAGTGGATGGGAGATCCAGTACTTC.

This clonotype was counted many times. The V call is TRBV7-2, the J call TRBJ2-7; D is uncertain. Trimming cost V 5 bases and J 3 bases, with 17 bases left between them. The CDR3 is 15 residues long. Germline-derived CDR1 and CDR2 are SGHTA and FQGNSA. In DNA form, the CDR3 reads TGTGCCAGCAGCCCCAGTTTTAGCAGACACTACGAGCAGTACTTC. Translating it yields CASSPSFSRHYEQYF. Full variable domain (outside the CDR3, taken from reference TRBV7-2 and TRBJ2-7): GAGVSQSPSNKVTEKGKDVELRCDPISGHTALYWYRQSLGQGLEFLIYFQGNSAPDKSGLPSDRFSAERTGGSVSTLTIQRTQQEDSAVYLCASSPSFSRHYEQYFGPGTRLTVT.

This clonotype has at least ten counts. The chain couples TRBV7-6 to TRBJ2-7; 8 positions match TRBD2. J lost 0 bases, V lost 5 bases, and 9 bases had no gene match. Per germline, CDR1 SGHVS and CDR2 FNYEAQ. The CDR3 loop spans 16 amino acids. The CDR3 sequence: CASSPYSGSHSYEQYF. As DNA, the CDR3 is TGTGCCAGCAGCCCCTACAGCGGGAGCCACTCCTACGAGCAGTACTTC.

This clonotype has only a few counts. CDR3 in DNA: TGTGCCAGCAGTTTGAGCGGGGGACCAACCTACGAGCAGTACTTC. Its translation: CASSLSGGPTYEQYF. This chain joins TRBV28 and TRBJ2-7; 8 bases align to TRBD2. J was trimmed by 2 bases and V by 3 bases; bases with no gene match: 6. Per germline, CDR1 MDHEN and CDR2 SYDVKM. This CDR3 spans 15 amino acids.

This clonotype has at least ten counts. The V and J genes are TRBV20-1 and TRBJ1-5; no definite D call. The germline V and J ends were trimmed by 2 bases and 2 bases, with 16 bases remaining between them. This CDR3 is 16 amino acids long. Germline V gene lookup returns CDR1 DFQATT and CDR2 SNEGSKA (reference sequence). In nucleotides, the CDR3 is TGCAGTGCTAGAAGTTGGCAGGCACTTGGCAATCAGCCCCAGCATTTT. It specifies CSARSWQALGNQPQHF.

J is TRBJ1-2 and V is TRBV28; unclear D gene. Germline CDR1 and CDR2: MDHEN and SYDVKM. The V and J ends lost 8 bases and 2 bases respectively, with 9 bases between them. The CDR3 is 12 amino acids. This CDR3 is CASVGPNYGYTF. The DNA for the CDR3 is TGTGCCAGCGTCGGCCCAAACTATGGCTACACCTTC.

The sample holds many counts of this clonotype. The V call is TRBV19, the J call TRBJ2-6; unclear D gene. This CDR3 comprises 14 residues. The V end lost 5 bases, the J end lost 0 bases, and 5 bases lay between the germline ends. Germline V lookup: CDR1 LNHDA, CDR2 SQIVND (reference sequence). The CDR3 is CASSRVSGANVLTF. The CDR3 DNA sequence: TGTGCCAGTAGTCGGGTCTCTGGGGCCAACGTCCTGACTTTC.

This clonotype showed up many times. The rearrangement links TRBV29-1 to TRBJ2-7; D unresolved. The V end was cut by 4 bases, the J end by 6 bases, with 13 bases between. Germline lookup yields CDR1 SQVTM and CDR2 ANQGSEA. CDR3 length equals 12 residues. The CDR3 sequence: CSVVTRASEQYF. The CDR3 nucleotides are TGCAGCGTTGTGACTCGGGCGTCCGAGCAGTACTTC.

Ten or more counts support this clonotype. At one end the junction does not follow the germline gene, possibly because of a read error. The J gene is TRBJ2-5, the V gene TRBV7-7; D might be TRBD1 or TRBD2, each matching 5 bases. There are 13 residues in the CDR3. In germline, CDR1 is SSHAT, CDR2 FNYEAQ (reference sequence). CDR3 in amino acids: CASSLGPQETQYF. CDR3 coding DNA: TGTGCTAGCAGCTTGGGACCCCAAGAGACCCAGTACTTC.

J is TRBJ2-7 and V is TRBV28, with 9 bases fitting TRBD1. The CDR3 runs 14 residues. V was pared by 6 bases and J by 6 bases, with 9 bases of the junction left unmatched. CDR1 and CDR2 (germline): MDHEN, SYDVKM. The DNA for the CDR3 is TGTGCCAGCAGGCGGGGACAGGGTTGGATCGAGCAGTACTTC. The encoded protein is CASRRGQGWIEQYF.

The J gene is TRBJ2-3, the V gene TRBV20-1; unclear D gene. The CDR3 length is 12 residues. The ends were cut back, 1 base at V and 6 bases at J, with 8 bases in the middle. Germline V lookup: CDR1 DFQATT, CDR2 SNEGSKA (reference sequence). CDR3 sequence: CSARVGMDTQYF. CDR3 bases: TGCAGTGCTAGAGTTGGGATGGATACGCAGTATTTT.

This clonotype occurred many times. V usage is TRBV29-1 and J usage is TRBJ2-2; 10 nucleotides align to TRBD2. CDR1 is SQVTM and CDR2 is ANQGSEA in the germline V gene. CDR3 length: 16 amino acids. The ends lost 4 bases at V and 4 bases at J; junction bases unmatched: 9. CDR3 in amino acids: CSVARPSGGFTGELFF. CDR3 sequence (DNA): TGCAGCGTTGCCCGGCCTAGCGGGGGCTTCACCGGGGAGCTGTTTTTT.

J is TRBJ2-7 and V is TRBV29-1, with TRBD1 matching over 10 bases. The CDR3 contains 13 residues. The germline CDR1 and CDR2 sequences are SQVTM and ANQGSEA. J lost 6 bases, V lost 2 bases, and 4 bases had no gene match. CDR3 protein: CSVEMGQGIEQYF. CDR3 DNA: TGCAGCGTTGAAATGGGACAGGGGATCGAGCAGTACTTC.

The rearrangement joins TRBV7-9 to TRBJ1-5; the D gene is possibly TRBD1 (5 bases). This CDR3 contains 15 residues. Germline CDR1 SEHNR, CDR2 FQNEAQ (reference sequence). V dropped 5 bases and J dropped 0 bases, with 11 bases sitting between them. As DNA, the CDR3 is TGTGCCAGCAGCCCAGGTGACAGTAGCAATCAGCCCCAGCATTTT. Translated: CASSPGDSSNQPQHF.

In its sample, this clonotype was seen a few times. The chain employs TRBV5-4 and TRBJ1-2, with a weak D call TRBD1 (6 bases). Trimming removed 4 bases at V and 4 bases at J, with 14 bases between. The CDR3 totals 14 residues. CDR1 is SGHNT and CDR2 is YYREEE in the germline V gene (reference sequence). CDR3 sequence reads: CASSRGGMVYGYTF. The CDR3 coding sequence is TGTGCCAGCAGCCGAGGGGGAATGGTCTATGGCTACACCTTC.

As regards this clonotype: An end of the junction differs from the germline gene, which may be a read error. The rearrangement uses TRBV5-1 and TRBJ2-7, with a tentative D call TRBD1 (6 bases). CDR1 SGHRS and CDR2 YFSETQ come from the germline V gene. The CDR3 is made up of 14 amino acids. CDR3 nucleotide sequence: TGCACCAGCAGCAGCCGGGACACAACCTACGAGCAGTACTTC. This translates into CTSSSRDTTYEQYF.

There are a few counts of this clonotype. This CDR3 is CASSLSQGFTEAFF. For the CDR3, the DNA is TGTGCCAGCAGCCTGTCACAGGGATTCACTGAAGCTTTCTTT. This rearrangement joins TRBV5-4 to TRBJ1-1; TRBD1 might be the D (6 bases). V lost 4 bases to trimming and J lost 4 bases, with 14 bases between them. The V gene's germline CDR1 is SGHNT and CDR2 YYREEE (reference sequence). CDR3 size: 14 residues.

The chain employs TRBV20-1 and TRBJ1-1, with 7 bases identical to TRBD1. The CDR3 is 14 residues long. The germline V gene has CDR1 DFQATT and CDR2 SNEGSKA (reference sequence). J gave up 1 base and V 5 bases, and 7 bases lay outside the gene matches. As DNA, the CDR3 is TGCAGTGCTCTACTGACAGGGAGGAACACTGAAGCTTTCTTT. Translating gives CSALLTGRNTEAFF.

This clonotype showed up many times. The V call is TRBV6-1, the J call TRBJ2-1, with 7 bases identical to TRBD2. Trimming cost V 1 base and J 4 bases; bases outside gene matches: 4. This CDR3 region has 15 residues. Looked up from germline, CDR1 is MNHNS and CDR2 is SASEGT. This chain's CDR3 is CASSEVQRGYNEQFF. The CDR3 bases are TGTGCCAGCAGTGAAGTCCAGCGGGGATACAATGAGCAGTTCTTC.